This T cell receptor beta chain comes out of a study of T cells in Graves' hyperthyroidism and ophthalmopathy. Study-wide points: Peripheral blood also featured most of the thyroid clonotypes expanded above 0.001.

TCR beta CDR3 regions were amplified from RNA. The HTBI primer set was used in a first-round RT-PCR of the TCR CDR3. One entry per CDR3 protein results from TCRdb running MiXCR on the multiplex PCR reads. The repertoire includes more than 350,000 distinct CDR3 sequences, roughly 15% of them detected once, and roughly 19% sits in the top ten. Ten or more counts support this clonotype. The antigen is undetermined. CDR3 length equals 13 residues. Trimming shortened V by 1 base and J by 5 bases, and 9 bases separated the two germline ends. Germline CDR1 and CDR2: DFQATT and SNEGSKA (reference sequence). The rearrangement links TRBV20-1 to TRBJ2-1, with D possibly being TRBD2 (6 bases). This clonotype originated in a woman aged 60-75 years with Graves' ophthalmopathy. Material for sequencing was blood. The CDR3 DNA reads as TGCAGTGCTAGAGTGGGCGGGAACAATGAGCAGTTCTTC. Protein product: CSARVGGNNEQFF.